This TCR beta chain is from a study of cytomegalovirus exposure and HLA in healthy donors. Study-wide findings and caveats: Judged likely to be a sequencing artifact was a cluster of highly shared sequence variants.

Primers for the PCR totalled 60 Vbeta and 13 Jbeta. The protocol was immunoSEQ multiplex PCR, while the TCRdb copy is restricted to in-frame clones and leaves out a portion. The sample has around 130,000 clones; roughly four fifths are singletons. Of note for this clone: What it binds is not known.

Germline values: CDR1 SGHRS, CDR2 YFSETQ. CDR3 length: 11 amino acids. V lost 1 base and J lost 3, with 2 bases in between. V usage is TRBV5-1 and J usage is TRBJ2-7; D uncertain. The sequence came from a woman aged 18-35 years in good health and CMV-seronegative. The sample was PBMCs. CDR3 nucleotide sequence: TGCGCCAGCAGCTTGTACTACGAGCAGTACTTC. This translates into CASSLYYEQYF.